This T cell receptor beta chain was sequenced in a study of blood T cell repertoires in COVID-19. The overall study: Samples of COVID-19 (acute and convalescent) were obtained from the United States, Italy and Spain.

In the source study's methods: Cell counts per sample came from amplifying reference gene primers. The repertoire was sequenced with immunoSEQ multiplex PCR; TCRdb's copy has only in-frame clones and lacks some. V, J and clone size reflect that table, while D and trimming were determined from the DNA. The sample includes over 450,000 clones, 70% to 90% of them seen just once. The Seattle patients, enrolled during active infection, were followed longitudinally. Germline-derived CDR1 and CDR2 are MNHEY and SMNVEV (reference sequence). This CDR3 has 14 residues. The ends lost 3 bases at V and 8 bases at J; junction bases unmatched: 3.

Sequences were obtained from peripheral blood. The clonotype was recovered from a woman aged 45-59 years with COVID-19, enrolled during active disease. The V gene is TRBV27, the J gene TRBJ1-4; TRBD1 aligns across 10 bases. The CDR3 nucleotides read TGTGCCAGCAGTTTGGGACAGGGGTACGAAAAACTGTTTTTT. Translated: CASSLGQGYEKLFF. Complete variable domain (other parts from reference TRBV27 and TRBJ1-4): EAQVTQNPRYLITVTGKKLTVTCSQNMNHEYMSWYRQDPGLGLRQIYYSMNVEVTDKGDVPEGYKVSRKEKRNFPLILESPSPNQTSLYFCASSLGQGYEKLFFGSGTQLSVL.